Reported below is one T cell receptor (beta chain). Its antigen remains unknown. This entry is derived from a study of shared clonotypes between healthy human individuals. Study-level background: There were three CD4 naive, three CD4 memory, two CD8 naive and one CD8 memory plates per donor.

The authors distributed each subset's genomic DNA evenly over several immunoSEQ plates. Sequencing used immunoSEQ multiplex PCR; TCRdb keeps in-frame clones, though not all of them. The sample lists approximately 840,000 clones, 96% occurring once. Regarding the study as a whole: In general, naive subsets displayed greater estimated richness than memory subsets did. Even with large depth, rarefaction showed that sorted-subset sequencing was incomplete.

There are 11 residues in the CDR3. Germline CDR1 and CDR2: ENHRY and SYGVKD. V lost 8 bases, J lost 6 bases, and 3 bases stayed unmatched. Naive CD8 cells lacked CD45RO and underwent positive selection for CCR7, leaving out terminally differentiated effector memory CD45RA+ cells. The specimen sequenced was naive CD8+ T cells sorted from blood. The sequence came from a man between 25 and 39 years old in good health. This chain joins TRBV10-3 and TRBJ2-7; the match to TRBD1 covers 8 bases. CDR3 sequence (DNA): TGTGCCATCGCCAGGGGGCCCGAGCAGTACTTC. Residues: CAIARGPEQYF.